This T cell receptor (beta chain) came from a study of blood T cell repertoires in COVID-19. Measured with immunoSEQ multiplex PCR; TCRdb has only the in-frame clones, and not every one. The sample yields around 300,000 clones, roughly 91% seen once. This CDR3 has 16 residues. From germline, CDR1 is KGHSH and CDR2 LQKENI. With V trimmed by 6 bases and J by 0 bases, 8 bases remained unmatched. The source material was PBMCs or T cells enriched from blood (not recorded which). The chain employs TRBV18 and TRBJ2-1; TRBD2 agrees at 7 bases. This TCR was recovered from a woman in her sixties in a cohort exposed to, infected with or recovered from COVID-19 (not recorded which). CDR3 sequence reads: CASSPSGKSSYNEQFF. Here the CDR3 DNA reads TGTGCCAGCTCCCCCAGCGGGAAAAGCTCCTACAATGAGCAGTTCTTC. The complete variable domain, with remaining parts taken from reference TRBV18 and TRBJ2-1, reads NAGVMQNPRHLVRRRGQEARLRCSPMKGHSHVYWYRQLPEEGLKFMVYLQKENIIDESGMPKERFSAEFPKEGPSILRIQQVVRGDSAAYFCASSPSGKSSYNEQFFGPGTRLTVL.